This TCR beta chain was recorded in a study of Tregs in tolerant kidney transplant recipients. Thawed PBMCs were FACS-sorted into unstimulated CD4+CD25+CD127- regulatory T cells, CD4+CD25- non-regulatory cells, CD4 and CD8 cells. The study's findings and limits: Biological reproducibility was not directly addressed in this study. Validation in larger populations is needed because few patients were studied.

Clones were sequenced by immunoSEQ multiplex PCR, and TCRdb holds only the in-frame ones, with some missing. Among roughly 250,000 clones, around 81% were seen once, and the ten largest hold approximately 0.69%. V was shortened by 5 bases and J by 10 bases, with 17 bases between the two germline ends. CDR1 and CDR2 from the germline V gene are MNHEY and SMNVEV (reference sequence). This CDR3 region has 14 residues. Points on this clone: The antigen remains undetermined.

The sample was CD4+ T cells from blood. The sequence came from a human donor in good health. The chain couples TRBV27 to TRBJ1-4, with a weak D call TRBD1 (6 bases). CDR3 DNA: TGTGCCAGCAGTCGGGGGCTCGGGGAAGGAAAACTGTTTTTT. Amino acids: CASSRGLGEGKLFF.